This T cell receptor (beta chain) was identified in a study of T-cell reconstitution after alpha-beta-depleted transplantation in children. Unique molecular identifiers were used in preparing the TCRbeta library. Each CDR3 protein gets one entry after TCRdb re-called the PCR reads with MiXCR. The sample shows more than 200,000 distinct CDR3 sequences, 7.5% to 9.5% of them seen only once. This CDR3 has 13 amino acids. CDR1 is DFQATT, CDR2 SNEGSKA, per germline (reference sequence). Unmatched junction bases numbered 4, after V lost 6 bases and J lost 0 bases. This clonotype was seen at least ten times. This clonotype was obtained from a male patient between 2 and 10 years old who had a stem cell transplant for acute myeloid leukemia, so the T cells may come from the graft donor. This rearrangement joins TRBV20-1 to TRBJ1-1, with TRBD1 matching over 7 bases. Here the sequenced sample was PBMCs, mostly from graft donor cells, taken 360 days after TCRalphabeta/CD19-depleted stem cell transplant. The CDR3 coding sequence is TGCAGTGCCCCTACAGGGGTGAACACTGAAGCTTTCTTT. It yields the protein CSAPTGVNTEAFF.